The present T cell receptor (beta chain) was sequenced within a study of OX40 agonist ivuxolimab in advanced cancers. In the study overall: Patients with hepatocellular carcinoma, melanoma, renal cell or head and neck cancer made up the dose-escalation patients. Findings and limits, study-wide: Dose levels from 0.1 to 3.0 mg/kg saw CD4+ and CD8+ blood T cells expand clonally by week 6.

The CDR3 totals 15 residues. J lost 3 bases, V lost 6 bases, and 7 bases had no gene match. Germline loops: CDR1 LNHDA, CDR2 SQIVND (reference sequence). Only in-frame clones appear in the TCRdb table, and some are missing; sequencing was by immunoSEQ multiplex PCR. The sample includes some 83,000 clones, roughly 84% of them seen just once. Points on this clone: Its target is unknown.

This receptor was identified in an adult with an advanced solid tumor such as melanoma, head and neck, liver or kidney cancer. The source material was CD4+ or CD8+ T cells sorted from blood, sampled in a trial of the OX40 agonist ivuxolimab. This chain uses TRBV19 with TRBJ2-7, with 11 bases matching TRBD2. The CDR3 loop is CASRSLAGGFYEQYF. DNA for the CDR3: TGTGCCAGTAGATCTCTAGCGGGAGGTTTCTACGAGCAGTACTTC.